These T cell receptor beta chains were read from a single sample in a study of shared clonotypes between healthy human individuals. Measured with immunoSEQ multiplex PCR; TCRdb has only the in-frame clones, and not every one. Counted here are some 510,000 clones, 75% to 85% occurring once; the ten biggest clones make up 10% to 15%. The sequenced material came from PBMCs. The receptors originated from a woman in her forties in good health. Some clones in this sample may be carry-over from other donors' samples. Both conserved end residues are part of each CDR3. The D gene is left open where the match is weak. Clone size is stated in some rows and not others, as once, few, many or a class when expanded.

J,size,D,length,V,DNA,CDR3
TRBJ1-5,NA,TRBD1,15,TRBV28,TGTGCCAGCAGTCCAGGGGGTTTCAGCAATCAGCCCCAGCATTTT,CASSPGGFSNQPQHF
TRBJ1-2,NA,NA,15,TRBV28,TGTGCCATCTCGACCGGCCTTCTAACTGTTTATGGCTACACCTTC,CAISTGLLTVYGYTF
TRBJ1-1,NA,NA,14,TRBV6-5,TGTGCCAGCAGTTACTCGGGGTTGAACACTGAAGCTTTCTTT,CASSYSGLNTEAFF
TRBJ2-5,NA,NA,14,TRBV5-1,TGCGCCAGCAGCCCGGTGGGGATCCAAGAGACCCAGTACTTC,CASSPVGIQETQYF
TRBJ1-2,NA,NA,14,TRBV7-2,TGTGCCAGCAGCATGGGACGGACTAACTATGGCTACACCTTC,CASSMGRTNYGYTF
TRBJ1-5,NA,TRBD1,14,TRBV19,TGTGCCAGTAGGCCGGGACAGGTTAATCAGCCCCAGCATTTT,CASRPGQVNQPQHF
TRBJ2-1,NA,NA,13,TRBV10-1,TGCGCCAGCAGTGAGAGGACGGCGGGAACTCGGTTCTTC,CASSERTAGTRFF
TRBJ1-1,NA,TRBD1,12,TRBV28,TGTGCCAGCAGTTTATTGACAGGGGAGGCTTTCTTT,CASSLLTGEAFF
TRBJ1-4,NA,NA,14,TRBV6-1,TGTGCCACCTTCAATTACCGGATCATTGAAAAACTGTTTTTT,CATFNYRIIEKLFF
TRBJ1-4,NA,NA,14,TRBV28,TGTGCCAGCAGCCCCCGACAGTTAAATGAAAAACTGTTTTTT,CASSPRQLNEKLFF
TRBJ1-5,NA,TRBD1,13,TRBV7-9,TGTGCCAGCAGCGACCAGACAGGGCGCACAAAGCATTTT,CASSDQTGRTKHF
TRBJ2-5,NA,NA,13,TRBV28,TGTGCCAGCAGGGACCAGGGTGTAGAGACCCAGTACTTC,CASRDQGVETQYF
TRBJ1-1,NA,TRBD1,12,TRBV11-2,TGTGCCAGCAGCTCACAGGGGAATGAAGCTTTCTTT,CASSSQGNEAFF
TRBJ2-6,NA,NA,14,TRBV7-6,TGTGCCAGCAGCAGGAATTCTGGGGCCAACGTCCTGACTTTC,CASSRNSGANVLTF
TRBJ2-7,NA,NA,13,TRBV27,TGTGCCAGCAGCCCGCTTCCCTTTTACGAGCAGTACTTC,CASSPLPFYEQYF
TRBJ2-1,NA,NA,13,TRBV7-2,TGTGCCAGCAGCCTAAGGCCCGAGTATGAGCAGTTCTTC,CASSLRPEYEQFF
TRBJ2-2,NA,TRBD2,15,TRBV28,TGTGCCAGCAGTTCGGCTAGCGGGTGGGCCGGGGAGCTGTTTTTT,CASSSASGWAGELFF
TRBJ2-4,many,TRBD1,14,TRBV2,TGTGCCAGCAGTGAAGCCAGGGGGCCGGACATTCAGTACTTC,CASSEARGPDIQYF
TRBJ2-5,NA,TRBD2,17,TRBV11-2,TGTGCCAGCAGCTTGGGACTAGCGGGAGGGCCCACGCAGACCCAGTACTTC,CASSLGLAGGPTQTQYF
TRBJ2-1,NA,NA,15,TRBV11-3,TGTGCCAGCAGCTCAACAGGGGAGGAGTACAATGAGCAGTTCTTC,CASSSTGEEYNEQFF
TRBJ1-5,NA,NA,13,TRBV27,TGTGCCAGCAGTTTGATCTGGGATCAGCCCCAGCATTTT,CASSLIWDQPQHF
TRBJ2-7,NA,TRBD2,14,TRBV7-2,TGTGCCAGCACCCCGGGACTAGCGGGCCGGGTGCAGTACTTC,CASTPGLAGRVQYF
TRBJ1-4,NA,TRBD1,16,TRBV10-2,TGCGCCAGCAGTGAGTCGACAGGGAGGGGTGGTGAAAAACTGTTTTTT,CASSESTGRGGEKLFF
TRBJ2-7,NA,TRBD2,14,TRBV19,TGTGCCAGTAGTATACCGGGGGGAACCGACGAGCAGTACTTC,CASSIPGGTDEQYF
TRBJ2-1,NA,NA,13,TRBV5-6,TGTGCCAGCAGCTTGGACAGCTACAATGAGCAGTTCTTC,CASSLDSYNEQFF
TRBJ1-2,few,NA,12,TRBV28,TGTGCCAGCAGTTTGCGCAACTATGGCTACACCTTC,CASSLRNYGYTF
TRBJ2-2,NA,NA,13,TRBV30,TGTGCCTGGAGTTTAGCGAACACCGGGGAGCTGTTTTTT,CAWSLANTGELFF
TRBJ1-4,NA,NA,13,TRBV5-5,TGTGCCAGCAGCTTGGAGTCCGAGGAAAAACTGTTTTTT,CASSLESEEKLFF
TRBJ2-1,NA,TRBD2,16,TRBV11-3,TGTGCCAGCAGCTCACAAGGACTAGCGGGGGTGGATGAGCAGTTCTTC,CASSSQGLAGVDEQFF